This T cell receptor beta chain was observed in a study of immune characterization of retroperitoneal liposarcoma. This clonotype is medium-sized (0.01 to 0.1%) in the sample. This CDR3 region has 11 residues. Germline V gene lookup returns CDR1 SGHVS and CDR2 FQNEAQ. V was cut by 7 bases and J by 7 bases, with 8 bases left in between. Each CDR3 protein is one row after TCRdb ran MiXCR on the PCR reads. The table records roughly 9,700 distinct CDR3 sequences, around 30% of them present only once. Sequenced sample: tumor tissue. This chain connects TRBV7-8 to TRBJ2-1; possibly TRBD2 for D (6 bases). This clonotype was obtained from a female donor with retroperitoneal liposarcoma. The DNA of the CDR3 is TGTGCCAGCACCGGAGGGAATGAGCAGTTCTTC. Translation: CASTGGNEQFF.